This T cell receptor beta chain was sequenced in a study of OX40 agonist ivuxolimab in advanced cancers. CDR1 is LNHDA and CDR2 is SQIVND in the germline V gene (reference sequence). V lost 2 bases to trimming and J lost 4 bases, with 16 bases between them. This CDR3 comprises 16 residues. Profiled with immunoSEQ multiplex PCR; TCRdb holds only in-frame clones, not every one. Seen here are some 50,000 clones, over 65% observed once, and the top ten hold 3% to 3.5%. The J gene is TRBJ2-3, the V gene TRBV19, with D maybe TRBD2 (6 bases). The TCR originated in an adult with an advanced solid tumor such as melanoma, head and neck, liver or kidney cancer. The source was CD4+ or CD8+ T cells sorted from blood, collected in a trial of the OX40 agonist ivuxolimab. CDR3 sequence: CASSISRSGGSDTQYF. The CDR3, as DNA: TGTGCCAGTAGTATATCGCGGTCCGGGGGTTCAGATACGCAGTATTTT.